This T cell receptor beta chain was observed in a study of T cells in Graves' hyperthyroidism and ophthalmopathy. As for the study in general: Peripheral blood samples were taken at initial diagnosis, prior to any treatment. Overall study findings and caveats: Ophthalmopathy was distinguished from stable hyperthyroidism by 13 V-J signatures.

From germline, CDR1 is DFQATT and CDR2 SNEGSKA (reference sequence). This CDR3 contains 13 residues. V was clipped by 5 bases and J by 5 bases, with 13 bases between them. This clonotype was seen repeatedly, ten times or more. The antigen is unknown. RNA transcripts were the template for amplifying TCR beta CDR3 regions. TCR CDR3 regions were first amplified by RT-PCR with HTBI primers. TCRdb analysed the multiplex PCR reads with MiXCR anew, one entry per CDR3 protein. The sample lists more than 300,000 distinct CDR3 sequences; more than 11% were seen once. The sequencing sample was made of blood. The rearrangement joins TRBV20-1 to TRBJ2-1, with D uncertain. The TCR comes from a woman between 55 and 75 years old with Graves' hyperthyroidism. DNA of the CDR3: TGCAGTGCTGCTACCCACACTCACAATGAGCAGTTCTTC. Translated: CSAATHTHNEQFF.